The clone carrying this T cell receptor beta chain is medium-sized in the sample. The antigen remains undetermined. The data were obtained in a study of liver allograft versus peripheral blood T cells. Turning to the study itself: Repertoires of T cell receptors in transplanted livers were compared with recipients' peripheral blood repertoires.

Notes on the study in general: There were reportedly differences between T cell receptor repertoires inside liver allografts and those in peripheral blood.

TCRdb reprocessed the reads with MiXCR, giving one entry per CDR3 protein. Of approximately 1,100 distinct CDR3 sequences listed, about 20% are singletons. The clonotype originates from a human patient who had a liver transplant. Some T cells may be supplied by the graft donor.

CDR3 in amino acids: CASSLDTGLVNTEAFF. The CDR3 nucleotides read TGTGCCAGCAGCTTAGATACAGGTTTAGTGAACACTGAAGCTTTCTTT. V usage is TRBV7-9 and J usage is TRBJ1-1, with a weak D call TRBD1 (5 bases). This CDR3 contains 16 residues. CDR1 SEHNR and CDR2 FQNEAQ come from the germline V gene (reference sequence). The V end lost 1 base, the J end lost 0 bases, and 12 bases lay between the germline ends.